This T cell receptor (beta chain) originates from a study of spatial heterogeneity in lung cancer. Study details: A consistent excess of beta-chain over alpha-chain sequences was detected. Overall study findings and caveats: Detection of ubiquitous tumor TCRs in blood was higher at resection than follow-up.

The CDR3 is made up of 16 amino acids. V was pared by 1 base and J by 6 bases, with 8 bases of the junction left unmatched. CDR1 DFQATT and CDR2 SNEGSKA come from the germline V gene (reference sequence). The sample's time point: sample taken at primary tumor resection. Sequencing was performed on whole RNA extracted from tumor and nontumor lung tissue, or from frozen PBMC, and the material was left unsorted. The cohort: 65 to 80 early-stage, untreated non-small cell lung cancer patients. A few counts support this clonotype. Its matching antigen is unknown. A unique molecular identifier was attached to every TCR cDNA molecule. MiXCR was run by TCRdb on the 5' RACE reads, yielding one entry per CDR3 protein. The table lists around 60,000 distinct CDR3 sequences, 8% to 9% of them singletons, with more than 13% in the top ten.

Source: PBMCs, taken at surgery. The TCR was taken from a female donor with early-stage non-small cell lung cancer. V usage is TRBV20-1 and J usage is TRBJ1-6; TRBD1 agrees at 8 bases. This CDR3 reads CSARVARTGINSPLHF. The CDR3, as DNA: TGCAGTGCTAGAGTCGCCCGGACAGGGATTAATTCACCCCTCCACTTT.